These 18 T cell receptor beta chains were sequenced from one sample in a study of T-cell memory formation after mild COVID-19. Each CDR3 protein gets one entry after TCRdb re-called the 5' RACE reads with MiXCR. The sample shows fewer than 700,000 distinct CDR3 sequences, roughly 18% of them seen only once. Sequenced input: PBMCs or a T cell subset sorted from them (not recorded which). These receptors originate from an adult woman who had mild COVID-19 (a few samples of this study predate the infection). Cell type and time point are not known.

The chain couples TRBV7-9 to TRBJ2-2, with TRBD2 matching over 14 bases. The CDR3 sequence is 17 residues long. CDR1 and CDR2 (germline): SEHNR, FQNEAQ (reference sequence). Unmatched junction bases numbered 4, after V lost 5 bases and J lost 2 bases. CDR3 coding DNA: TGTGCCAGCAGCATGGGACTAGCGGGAGTAAACACCGGGGAGCTGTTTTTT. This encodes CASSMGLAGVNTGELFF.

The rearrangement uses TRBV6-5 and TRBJ2-1; D is undetermined. Trimming left V 2 bases short and J 7 bases short, with 15 bases between. Germline V gene lookup returns CDR1 MNHEY and CDR2 SVGAGI. The CDR3 extends over 15 amino acids. In DNA, the CDR3 is TGTGCCAGCAGTTACGCAGCGTGGGGTAAGAATGAGCAGTTCTTC. Translating it yields CASSYAAWGKNEQFF.

Ten or more counts support this clonotype. Here the CDR3 reads CASSSDFSTDTQYF. CDR3 bases: TGTGCCAGCAGCTCGGATTTTAGCACAGATACGCAGTATTTT. The V gene is TRBV7-8, the J gene TRBJ2-3; unclear D gene. The CDR3 totals 14 residues. V was cut by 4 bases and J by 0 bases, with 8 bases left in between. Germline V lookup: CDR1 SGHVS, CDR2 FQNEAQ.

The chain carries TRBV19 and TRBJ1-4, with D possibly being TRBD1 (5 bases). Germline assignment: CDR1 LNHDA and CDR2 SQIVND (reference sequence). Trimming left V 3 bases short and J 4 bases short, with 12 bases between. The CDR3 covers 15 residues. The CDR3 DNA sequence: TGTGCCAGTAGTATTCAAGGGGCCTTTAATGAAAAACTGTTTTTT. Translating it yields CASSIQGAFNEKLFF. The variable domain in full, completed from reference TRBV19 and TRBJ1-4, reads DGGITQSPKYLFRKEGQNVTLSCEQNLNHDAMYWYRQDPGQGLRLIYYSQIVNDFQKGDIAEGYSVSREKKESFPLTVTSAQKNPTAFYLCASSIQGAFNEKLFFGSGTQLSVL.

This clonotype appeared a few times. The chain is built from TRBV24-1 and TRBJ1-4, with no clear D. The CDR3 contains 16 residues. Between the trimmed V and J ends, which lost 6 bases and 6 bases, there was a span of 19 bases. CDR1 KGHDR and CDR2 SFDVKD come from the germline V gene. DNA for the CDR3: TGTGCCACCAGTTCCCATAGCCGGGCCCTGGATGAAAAACTGTTTTTT. Protein product: CATSSHSRALDEKLFF.

This clonotype was found a few times. The chain uses TRBV29-1 and TRBJ1-1; the D gene is possibly TRBD1 (6 bases). The V end was cut by 6 bases, the J end by 1 base, with 12 bases between. The germline V gene has CDR1 SQVTM and CDR2 ANQGSEA. CDR3 size: 13 residues. The CDR3: CSVLGTPNTEAFF. In nucleotides, the CDR3 is TGCAGCGTCTTAGGGACACCGAACACTGAAGCTTTCTTT. The whole variable domain, filled in from reference TRBV29-1 and TRBJ1-1, reads SAVISQKPSRDICQRGTSLTIQCQVDSQVTMMFWYRQQPGQSLTLIATANQGSEATYESGFVIDKFPISRPNLTFSTLTVSNMSPEDSSIYLCSVLGTPNTEAFFGQGTRLTVV.

The chain combines TRBV12-3 or TRBV12-4 with TRBJ2-2; D is perhaps TRBD1 or TRBD2 (5 bases each). The CDR3 has 17 residues. Trimming stripped 4 bases from V and 6 bases from J, with 21 bases between. The CDR3 is CASSSIPGLSRSGELFF. In DNA form, the CDR3 reads TGTGCCAGCAGTTCAATCCCGGGGCTCTCCCGGTCCGGGGAGCTGTTTTTT.

A few counts support this clonotype. This rearrangement joins TRBV25-1 to TRBJ1-5; maybe TRBD1 (5 bases). Trimming left V 2 bases short and J 5 bases short, with 10 bases between. This CDR3 region has 14 residues. Germline CDR1 is MGHDK and CDR2 is SYGVNS. The CDR3 nucleotides are TGTGCCAGCAGTGAAACAGGTATCGATCAGCCCCAGCATTTT. Its translation: CASSETGIDQPQHF.

There are a few counts of this clonotype. The rearrangement links TRBV15 to TRBJ2-7; D ambiguous. Germline V gene lookup returns CDR1 LNHNV and CDR2 YYDKDF (reference sequence). The CDR3 extends over 15 amino acids. V shed 3 bases and J shed 7 bases, with 19 bases lying between them. CDR3 protein: CATSRQGSPEEEQYF. DNA of the CDR3: TGTGCCACCAGCAGGCAAGGCAGCCCGGAAGAGGAGCAGTACTTC.

This clonotype was detected a few times. The chain carries TRBV7-3 and TRBJ1-1, with D hard to call. The V and J ends lost 5 bases and 0 bases respectively, with 10 bases between them. The CDR3 is 14 amino acids. From germline, CDR1 is SGHTA and CDR2 FQGTGA. CDR3 in amino acids: CASSPQPMNTEAFF. CDR3 nucleotides: TGTGCCAGCAGCCCCCAGCCTATGAACACTGAAGCTTTCTTT.

V and J are TRBV20-1 and TRBJ1-1; D possibly corresponds to TRBD1 (6 bases). The length of the CDR3 is 14 residues. Germline assignment: CDR1 DFQATT and CDR2 SNEGSKA (reference sequence). Trimming pared 0 bases from V and 7 bases from J, leaving 15 bases between. The CDR3 nucleotides read TGCAGTGCTAGAGAGCTGGGGAGGGGGAATGAAGCTTTCTTT. It is translated as CSARELGRGNEAFF.

This chain joins TRBV9 and TRBJ2-6; D is ambiguous. Germline values: CDR1 SGDLS, CDR2 YYNGEE. The ends were cut back, 0 bases at V and 0 bases at J, with 4 bases in the middle. The CDR3 sequence is 15 residues long. CDR3 DNA sequence: TGTGCCAGCAGCGTAGAGCTCTCTGGGGCCAACGTCCTGACTTTC. Its protein product is CASSVELSGANVLTF.

V is TRBV4-2 and J is TRBJ2-7; the D gene is possibly TRBD1 (5 bases). V was clipped by 1 base and J by 0 bases, with 13 bases between them. CDR1 is LGHNA and CDR2 is YNFKEQ in the germline V gene. CDR3 size: 16 residues. The CDR3 DNA is TGTGCCAGCAGCCAAGGTACAGGCCCGAGCTCCTACGAGCAGTACTTC. Translation gives CASSQGTGPSSYEQYF.

The rearrangement links TRBV7-8 to TRBJ2-1; D not resolved. With 3 bases removed from V and 0 bases from J, the gap between germline ends came to 24 bases. The length of the CDR3 is 20 residues. Germline V gives CDR1 SGHVS, CDR2 FQNEAQ. The CDR3 region has the DNA TGTGCCAGCAGCTTCATAACCGGTATCGCCGGGCCCAGCTCCTACAATGAGCAGTTCTTC. Translated, it gives CASSFITGIAGPSSYNEQFF.

This clonotype has just a few counts. The chain uses TRBV4-1 and TRBJ1-5; 8 bases align to TRBD1. The CDR3 spans 15 residues. The trim removed 4 bases at V and 5 bases at J, leaving 7 bases unmatched. Germline-derived CDR1 and CDR2 are MGHRA and YSYEKL. The CDR3 loop reads CASSRDSRGHQPQHF. CDR3 nucleotide sequence: TGCGCCAGCAGCCGTGATTCCAGGGGGCATCAGCCCCAGCATTTT.

This clonotype appeared a few times. The genes are TRBV25-1 and TRBJ2-7; D is ambiguous. The CDR3 totals 12 residues. V shed 7 bases and J shed 3 bases, with 10 bases lying between them. Germline V gene sequence: CDR1 MGHDK, CDR2 SYGVNS. DNA of the CDR3: TGTGCCAGCAAAGGCCCAAACTACGAGCAGTACTTC. Its translation: CASKGPNYEQYF.

This clonotype has just a few counts. The chain is built from TRBV24-1 and TRBJ2-3; 7 bases map to TRBD1. Losses at the gene ends were 3 bases for V and 14 bases for J; bases not matched to a gene: 10. CDR3 size: 13 residues. The V gene's germline CDR1 is KGHDR and CDR2 SFDVKD. CDR3: CATSDPRQGERYF. Written as DNA, the CDR3 is TGTGCCACCAGTGATCCTCGACAGGGTGAGCGGTATTTT.

This clonotype was seen a few times. The chain carries TRBV30 and TRBJ2-3; either TRBD1 or TRBD2 may supply D (5 bases each). This CDR3 has 15 residues. Looked up from germline, CDR1 is GTSNPN and CDR2 is SVGIG (reference sequence). Trimming left V 2 bases short and J 4 bases short, with 16 bases between. The CDR3 DNA sequence: TGTGCCTGGAGTCGGGCAGGGACCGCCGCAGATACGCAGTATTTT. Residues: CAWSRAGTAADTQYF.